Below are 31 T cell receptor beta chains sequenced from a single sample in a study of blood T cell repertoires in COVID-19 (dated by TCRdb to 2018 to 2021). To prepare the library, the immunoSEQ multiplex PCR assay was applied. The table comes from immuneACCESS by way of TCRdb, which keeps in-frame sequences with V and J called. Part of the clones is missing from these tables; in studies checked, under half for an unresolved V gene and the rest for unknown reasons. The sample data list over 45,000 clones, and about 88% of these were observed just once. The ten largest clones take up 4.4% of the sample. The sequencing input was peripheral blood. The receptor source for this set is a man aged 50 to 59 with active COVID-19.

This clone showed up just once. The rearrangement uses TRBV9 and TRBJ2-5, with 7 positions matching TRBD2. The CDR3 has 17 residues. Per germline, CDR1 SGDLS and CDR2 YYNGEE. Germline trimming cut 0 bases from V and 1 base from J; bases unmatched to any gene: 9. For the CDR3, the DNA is TGTGCCAGCAGCGTAGGGCCTGGCGGGGGAACCCAAGAGACCCAGTACTTC. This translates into CASSVGPGGGTQETQYF.

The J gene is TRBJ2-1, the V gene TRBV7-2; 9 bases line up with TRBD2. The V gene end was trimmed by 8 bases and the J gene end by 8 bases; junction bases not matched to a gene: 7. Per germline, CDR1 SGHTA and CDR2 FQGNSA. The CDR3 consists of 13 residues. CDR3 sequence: CASQAGLAYEQFF. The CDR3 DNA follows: TGTGCCAGCCAAGCGGGACTAGCTTATGAGCAGTTCTTC.

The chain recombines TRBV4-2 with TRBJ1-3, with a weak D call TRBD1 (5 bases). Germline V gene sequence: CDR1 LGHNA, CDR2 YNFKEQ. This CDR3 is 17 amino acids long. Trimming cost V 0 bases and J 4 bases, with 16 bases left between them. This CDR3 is CASSQEIGAYRGNTIYF. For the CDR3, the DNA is TGTGCCAGCAGCCAAGAAATAGGGGCCTATAGAGGAAACACCATATATTTT.

The DNA for the CDR3 is TGCGCCAGCAGCTCCGTCCCGGGACTAGCGGCCGGGGAGCTGTTTTTT. This encodes CASSSVPGLAAGELFF. The chain carries TRBV5-1 and TRBJ2-2; TRBD2 matches 11 bases. CDR1 is SGHRS, CDR2 YFSETQ, per germline. The CDR3 is 16 residues long. After removal of 3 bases from V and 6 bases from J, the junction contained 7 bases not matched to a gene.

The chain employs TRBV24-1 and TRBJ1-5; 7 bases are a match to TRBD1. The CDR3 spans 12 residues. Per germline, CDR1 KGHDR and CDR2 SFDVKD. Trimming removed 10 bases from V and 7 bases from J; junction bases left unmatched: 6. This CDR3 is CATGTVGQPQHF. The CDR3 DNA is TGTGCCACTGGGACAGTAGGGCAGCCCCAGCATTTT.

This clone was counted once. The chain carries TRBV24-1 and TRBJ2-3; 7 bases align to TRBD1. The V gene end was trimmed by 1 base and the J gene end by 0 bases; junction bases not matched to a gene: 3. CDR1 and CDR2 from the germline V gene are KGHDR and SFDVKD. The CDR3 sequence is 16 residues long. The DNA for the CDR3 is TGTGCCACCAGTGATTTAGGGGGCCCTAGCACAGATACGCAGTATTTT. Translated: CATSDLGGPSTDTQYF.

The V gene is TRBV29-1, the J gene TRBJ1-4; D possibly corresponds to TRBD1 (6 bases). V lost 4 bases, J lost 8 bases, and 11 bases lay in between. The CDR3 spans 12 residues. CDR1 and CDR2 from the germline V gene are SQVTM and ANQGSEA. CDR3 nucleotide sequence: TGCAGCGTTGGAGGGGGACGGGAAAAACTGTTTTTT. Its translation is CSVGGGREKLFF. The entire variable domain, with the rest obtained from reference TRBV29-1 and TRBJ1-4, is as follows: SAVISQKPSRDICQRGTSLTIQCQVDSQVTMMFWYRQQPGQSLTLIATANQGSEATYESGFVIDKFPISRPNLTFSTLTVSNMSPEDSSIYLCSVGGGREKLFFGSGTQLSVL.

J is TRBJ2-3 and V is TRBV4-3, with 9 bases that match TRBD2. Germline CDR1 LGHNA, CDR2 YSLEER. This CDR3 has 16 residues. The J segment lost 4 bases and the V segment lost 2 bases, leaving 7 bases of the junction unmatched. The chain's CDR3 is CASSQSAGGQPDTQYF. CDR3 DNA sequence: TGCGCCAGCAGCCAATCAGCGGGGGGCCAGCCAGATACGCAGTATTTT.

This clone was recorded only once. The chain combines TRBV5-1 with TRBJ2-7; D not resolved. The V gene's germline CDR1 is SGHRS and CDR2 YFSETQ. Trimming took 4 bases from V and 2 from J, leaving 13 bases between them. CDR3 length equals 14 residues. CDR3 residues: CASSRVGGTYEQYF. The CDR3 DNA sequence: TGCGCCAGCAGCCGCGTCGGCGGTACCTACGAGCAGTACTTC. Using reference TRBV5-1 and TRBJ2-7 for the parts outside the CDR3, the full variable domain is KAGVTQTPRYLIKTRGQQVTLSCSPISGHRSVSWYQQTPGQGLQFLFEYFSETQRNKGNFPGRFSGRQFSNSRSEMNVSTLELGDSALYLCASSRVGGTYEQYFGPGTRLTVT.

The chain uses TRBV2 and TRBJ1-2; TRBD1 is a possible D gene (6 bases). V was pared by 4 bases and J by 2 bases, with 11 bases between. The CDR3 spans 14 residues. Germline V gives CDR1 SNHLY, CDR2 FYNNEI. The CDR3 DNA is TGTGCCAGCAGTGCGGGGGGCACAAACTATGGCTACACCTTC. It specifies CASSAGGTNYGYTF.

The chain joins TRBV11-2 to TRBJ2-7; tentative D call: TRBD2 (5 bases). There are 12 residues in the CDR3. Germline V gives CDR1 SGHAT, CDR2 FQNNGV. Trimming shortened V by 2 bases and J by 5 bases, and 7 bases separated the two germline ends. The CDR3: CASSLFGDEQYF. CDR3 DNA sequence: TGTGCCAGCAGCTTATTCGGGGACGAGCAGTACTTC.

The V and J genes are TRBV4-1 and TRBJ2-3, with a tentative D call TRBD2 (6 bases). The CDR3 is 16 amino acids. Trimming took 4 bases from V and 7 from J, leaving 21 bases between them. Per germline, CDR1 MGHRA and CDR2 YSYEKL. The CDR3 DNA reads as TGCGCCAGCAGCCCCCTCGGGGAGGACTTAGGGAATACGCAGTATTTT. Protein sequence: CASSPLGEDLGNTQYF.

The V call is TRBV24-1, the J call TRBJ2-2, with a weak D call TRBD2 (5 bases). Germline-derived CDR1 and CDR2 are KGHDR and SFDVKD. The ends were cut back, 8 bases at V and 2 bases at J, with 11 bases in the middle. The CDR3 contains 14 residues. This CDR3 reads CATNAGINTGELFF. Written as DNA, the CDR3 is TGTGCCACCAATGCCGGGATAAACACCGGGGAGCTGTTTTTT.

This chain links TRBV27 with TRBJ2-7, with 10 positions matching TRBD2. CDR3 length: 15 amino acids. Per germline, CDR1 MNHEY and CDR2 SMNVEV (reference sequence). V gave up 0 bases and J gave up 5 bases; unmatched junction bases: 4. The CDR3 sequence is CASSLSLAGVHEQYF. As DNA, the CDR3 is TGTGCCAGCAGTTTATCGCTAGCGGGGGTTCACGAGCAGTACTTC.

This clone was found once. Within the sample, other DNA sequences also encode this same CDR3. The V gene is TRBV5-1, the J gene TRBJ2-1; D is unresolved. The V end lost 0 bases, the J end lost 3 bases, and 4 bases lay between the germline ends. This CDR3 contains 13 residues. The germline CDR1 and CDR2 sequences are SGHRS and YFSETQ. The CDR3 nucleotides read TGCGCCAGCAGCTTGGGGAGCTACAATGAGCAGTTCTTC. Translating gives CASSLGSYNEQFF. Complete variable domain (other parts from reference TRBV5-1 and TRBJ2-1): KAGVTQTPRYLIKTRGQQVTLSCSPISGHRSVSWYQQTPGQGLQFLFEYFSETQRNKGNFPGRFSGRQFSNSRSEMNVSTLELGDSALYLCASSLGSYNEQFFGPGTRLTVL.

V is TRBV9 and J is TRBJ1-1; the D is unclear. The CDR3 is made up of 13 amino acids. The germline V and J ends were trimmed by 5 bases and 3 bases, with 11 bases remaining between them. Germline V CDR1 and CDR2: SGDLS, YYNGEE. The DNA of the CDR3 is TGTGCCAGCAGGCGAGGGAGGGACACTGAAGCTTTCTTT. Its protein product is CASRRGRDTEAFF.

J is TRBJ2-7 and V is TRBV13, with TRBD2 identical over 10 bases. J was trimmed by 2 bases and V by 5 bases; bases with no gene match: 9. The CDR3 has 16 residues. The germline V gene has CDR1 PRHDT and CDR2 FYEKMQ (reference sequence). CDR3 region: CASSRRSGGVPYEQYF. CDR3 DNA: TGTGCCAGCAGCCGGAGGAGCGGGGGGGTGCCCTACGAGCAGTACTTC.

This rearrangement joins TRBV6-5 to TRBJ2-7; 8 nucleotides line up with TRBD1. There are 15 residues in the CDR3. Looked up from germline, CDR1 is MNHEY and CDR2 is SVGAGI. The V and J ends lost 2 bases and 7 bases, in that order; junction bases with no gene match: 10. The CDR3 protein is CASSYDATGAREQYF. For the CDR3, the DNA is TGTGCCAGCAGTTACGACGCGACAGGGGCAAGGGAGCAGTACTTC.

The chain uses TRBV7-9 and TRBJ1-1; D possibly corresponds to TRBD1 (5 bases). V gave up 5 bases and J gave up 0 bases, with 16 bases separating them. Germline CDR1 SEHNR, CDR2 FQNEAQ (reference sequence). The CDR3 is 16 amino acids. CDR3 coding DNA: TGTGCCAGCAGCCCGGAGGGGTACACTATGAACACTGAAGCTTTCTTT. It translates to CASSPEGYTMNTEAFF.

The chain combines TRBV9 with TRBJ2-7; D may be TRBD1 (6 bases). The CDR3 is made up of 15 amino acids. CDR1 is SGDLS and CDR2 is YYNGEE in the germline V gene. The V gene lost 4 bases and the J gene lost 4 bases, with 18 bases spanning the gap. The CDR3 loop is CASSPRDTGGYEQYF. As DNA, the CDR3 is TGTGCCAGCAGCCCCCGGGACACCGGCGGTTACGAGCAGTACTTC.

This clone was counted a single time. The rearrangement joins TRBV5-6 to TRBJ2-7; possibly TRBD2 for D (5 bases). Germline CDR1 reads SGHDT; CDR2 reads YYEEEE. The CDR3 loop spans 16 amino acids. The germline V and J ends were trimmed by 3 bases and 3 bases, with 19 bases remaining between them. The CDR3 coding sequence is TGTGCCAGCAGCTCAGACTCCGGGGTTTCCAACTACGAGCAGTACTTC. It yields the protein CASSSDSGVSNYEQYF.

The CDR3 loop reads CASSRTQASGNTIYF. Written as DNA, the CDR3 is TGTGCCAGCAGCCGCACTCAAGCCTCTGGAAACACCATATATTTT. V is TRBV11-2 and J is TRBJ1-3; D unclear. The CDR3 sequence is 15 residues long. Looked up from germline, CDR1 is SGHAT and CDR2 is FQNNGV. The germline V and J ends were trimmed by 5 bases and 0 bases, with 11 bases remaining between them.

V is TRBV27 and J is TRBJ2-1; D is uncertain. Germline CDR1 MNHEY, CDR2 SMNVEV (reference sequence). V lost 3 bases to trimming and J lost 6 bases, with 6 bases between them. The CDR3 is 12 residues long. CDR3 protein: CASSFPSNEQFF. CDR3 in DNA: TGTGCCAGCAGTTTTCCGAGCAATGAGCAGTTCTTC.

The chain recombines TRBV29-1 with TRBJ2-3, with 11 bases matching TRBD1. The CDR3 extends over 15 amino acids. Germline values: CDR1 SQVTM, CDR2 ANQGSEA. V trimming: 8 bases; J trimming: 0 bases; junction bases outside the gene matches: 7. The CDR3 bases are TGCAGCTCTACGGGACAGGGGGGAAGCACAGATACGCAGTATTTT. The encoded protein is CSSTGQGGSTDTQYF.

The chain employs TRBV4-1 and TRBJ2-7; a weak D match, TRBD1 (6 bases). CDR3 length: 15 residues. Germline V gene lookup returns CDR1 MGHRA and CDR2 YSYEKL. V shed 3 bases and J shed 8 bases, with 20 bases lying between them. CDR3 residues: CASSHRGRGLYQQYF. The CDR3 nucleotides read TGCGCCAGCAGCCACCGCGGCAGGGGATTGTACCAGCAGTACTTC.

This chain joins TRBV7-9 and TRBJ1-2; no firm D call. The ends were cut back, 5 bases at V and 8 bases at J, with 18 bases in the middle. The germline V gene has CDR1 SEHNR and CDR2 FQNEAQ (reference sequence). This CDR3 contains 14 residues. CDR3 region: CASSQTLENRGYTF. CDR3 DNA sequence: TGTGCCAGCAGCCAAACCCTCGAGAACCGCGGCTACACCTTC.

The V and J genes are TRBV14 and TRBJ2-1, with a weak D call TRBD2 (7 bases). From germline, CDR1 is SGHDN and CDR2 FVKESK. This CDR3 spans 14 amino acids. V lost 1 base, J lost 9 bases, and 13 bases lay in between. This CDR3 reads CASSQVGGPGEQFF. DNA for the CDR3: TGTGCCAGCAGCCAAGTGGGGGGGCCGGGTGAGCAGTTCTTC.

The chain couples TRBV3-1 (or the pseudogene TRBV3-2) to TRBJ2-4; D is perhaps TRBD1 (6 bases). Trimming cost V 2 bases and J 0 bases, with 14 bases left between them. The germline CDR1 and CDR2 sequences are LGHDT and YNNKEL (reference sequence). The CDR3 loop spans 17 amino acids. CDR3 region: CASSQPTGRVAKNIQYF. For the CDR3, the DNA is TGTGCCAGCAGCCAACCAACAGGGAGAGTAGCCAAAAACATTCAGTACTTC.

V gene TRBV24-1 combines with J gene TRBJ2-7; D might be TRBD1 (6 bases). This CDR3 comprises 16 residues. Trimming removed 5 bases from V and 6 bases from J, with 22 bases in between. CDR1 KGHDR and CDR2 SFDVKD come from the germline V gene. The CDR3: CATSVWDNSLRGEQYF. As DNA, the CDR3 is TGTGCCACCAGTGTTTGGGACAACTCCCTTCGGGGCGAGCAGTACTTC.

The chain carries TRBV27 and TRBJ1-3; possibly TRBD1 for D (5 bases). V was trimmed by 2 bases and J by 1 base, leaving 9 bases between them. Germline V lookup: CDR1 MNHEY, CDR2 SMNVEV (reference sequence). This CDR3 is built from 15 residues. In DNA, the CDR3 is TGTGCCAGCAGTTTAGAAGGGGTGTCTGGAAACACCATATATTTT. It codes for CASSLEGVSGNTIYF.

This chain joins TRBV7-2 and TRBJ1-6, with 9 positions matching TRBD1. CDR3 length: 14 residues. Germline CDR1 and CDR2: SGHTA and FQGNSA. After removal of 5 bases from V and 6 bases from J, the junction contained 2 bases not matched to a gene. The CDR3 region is CASSGDRVNSPLHF. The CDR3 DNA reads TGTGCCAGCAGCGGGGACAGGGTTAATTCACCCCTCCACTTT.